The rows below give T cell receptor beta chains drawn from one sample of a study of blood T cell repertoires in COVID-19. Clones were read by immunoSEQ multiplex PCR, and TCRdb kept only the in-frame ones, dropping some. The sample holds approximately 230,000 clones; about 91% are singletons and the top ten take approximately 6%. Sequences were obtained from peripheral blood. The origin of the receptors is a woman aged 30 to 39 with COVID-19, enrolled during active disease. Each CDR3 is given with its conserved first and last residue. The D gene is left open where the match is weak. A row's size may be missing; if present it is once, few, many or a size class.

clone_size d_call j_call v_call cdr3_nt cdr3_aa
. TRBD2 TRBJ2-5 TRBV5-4 TGTGCCAGCAGCTTGGCGTCTAGCGGGAGAGGTGAGACCCAGTACTTC CASSLASSGRGETQYF
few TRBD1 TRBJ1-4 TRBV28 TGTGCCAGCGGGGCAGGGGGCAGGAATGAAAAACTGTTTTTT CASGAGGRNEKLFF
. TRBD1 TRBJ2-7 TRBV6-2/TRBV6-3 TGTGCCAGCAGTTATTACAGGGGGGCCTACGAGCAGTACTTC CASSYYRGAYEQYF
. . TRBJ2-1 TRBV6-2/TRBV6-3 TGTGCCAGCAGTTACCCGGGACTTCCATGGAGGGCCAATGAGCAGTTCTTC CASSYPGLPWRANEQFF
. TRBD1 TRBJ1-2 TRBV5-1 TGCGCCAGCAGCTTAGACAGGGTAGATGGCTACACCTTC CASSLDRVDGYTF
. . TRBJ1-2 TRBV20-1 TGCAGTGCGCCGACAGGTGCCGGCTACACCTTC CSAPTGAGYTF
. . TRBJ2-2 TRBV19 TGTGCCAGTACCCCTGTCGCGGACACCGGGGAGCTGTTTTTT CASTPVADTGELFF
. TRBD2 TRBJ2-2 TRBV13 TGTGCCAGCAGCATTAGCGGGGGCTCCAGAGGCGGGGAGCTGTTTTTT CASSISGGSRGGELFF
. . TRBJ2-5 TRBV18 TGTGCCAGCTCACCACCTTCGGACAGAAAAGAGACCCAGTACTTC CASSPPSDRKETQYF
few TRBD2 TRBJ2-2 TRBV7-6 TGTGCCAGCAGCTTAGCGGGGCTAGCGGACACCGGGGAGCTGTTTTTT CASSLAGLADTGELFF
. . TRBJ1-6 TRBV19 TGTGCCAGTACCACGACAGTGGGCTCCTATAATTCACCCCTCCACTTT CASTTTVGSYNSPLHF
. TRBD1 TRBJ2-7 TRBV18 TGTGCCAGCTCACCACAGGACAGGGCGAACGAGCAGTACTTC CASSPQDRANEQYF
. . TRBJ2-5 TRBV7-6 TGTGCCAGCAGCTTAGAAAACCCGCGGGCCCTGGGGACCCAGTACTTC CASSLENPRALGTQYF
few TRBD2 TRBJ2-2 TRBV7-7 TGTGCTAGCAGAGCTAGCGGGAGCCCAGGACCCGGGGAGCTGTTTTTT CASRASGSPGPGELFF
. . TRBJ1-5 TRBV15 TGTGCCACCAGCAGAGATTATCGGACAGATAGCAATCAGCCCCAGCATTTT CATSRDYRTDSNQPQHF
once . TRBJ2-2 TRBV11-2 TGTGCCAGCAGCATCAACAGGGTCGCCGGGGAGCTGTTTTTT CASSINRVAGELFF
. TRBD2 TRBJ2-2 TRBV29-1 TGCAGCGTAGGAAGTCCTAGCGGGGGTAACACCGGGGAGCTGTTTTTT CSVGSPSGGNTGELFF
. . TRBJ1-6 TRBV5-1 TGCGCCAGCAGCTTCGAAGGGGTTGATTCACCCCTCCACTTT CASSFEGVDSPLHF
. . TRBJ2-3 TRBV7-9 TGTGCCAGCAGCTTAATGTCTTATACGCAGTATTTT CASSLMSYTQYF
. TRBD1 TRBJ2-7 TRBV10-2 TGCGCCAGCACCGAGCTAAGACAGGGGAGCGAGCAGTACTTC CASTELRQGSEQYF
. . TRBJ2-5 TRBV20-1 TGCAGTGCTCACGTCGGGGAGACCCAGTACTTC CSAHVGETQYF
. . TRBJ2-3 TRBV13 TGTGCCAGCAGCGAGAGAAGCACAGATACGCAGTATTTT CASSERSTDTQYF
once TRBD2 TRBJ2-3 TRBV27 TGTGCCAGCAGTGGTCGGACTAGCGGGGGGGATACGCAGTATTTT CASSGRTSGGDTQYF
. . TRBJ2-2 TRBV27 TGTGCCAGCAGTGCATTAAGCGCGAACACCGGGGAGCTGTTTTTT CASSALSANTGELFF
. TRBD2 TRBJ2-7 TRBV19 TGTGCCAGTAGTCTGGGACTAGCGGTCGAGCAGTACTTC CASSLGLAVEQYF
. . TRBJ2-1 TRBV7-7 TGTGCTAGCAGCTTAGAGGTTCTCGGCAGGGCGAGCTCCTACAATGAGCAGTTCTTC CASSLEVLGRASSYNEQFF
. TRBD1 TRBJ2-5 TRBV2 TGTGCCAGCAGCCTCCCCATAGACAGGGGGATGGTGACCCAGTACTTC CASSLPIDRGMVTQYF
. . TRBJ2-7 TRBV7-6 TGTGCCAGCAGCCCTCCACTAGCCCCGGGGGACGAGCAGTACTTC CASSPPLAPGDEQYF
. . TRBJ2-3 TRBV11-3 TGTGCCAGCAGCCAGGGGTTCCAGAGCACAGATACGCAGTATTTT CASSQGFQSTDTQYF
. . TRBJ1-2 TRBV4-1 TGCGCCAGCAGCCACCGCAATGGGGGGGCGGATGGCTACACCTTC CASSHRNGGADGYTF
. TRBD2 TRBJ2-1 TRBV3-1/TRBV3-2 TGTGCCAGCAGCCAAGCCCCGGGCGGACTAGCGGGGGGGCGACACTACAATGAGCAGTTCTTC CASSQAPGGLAGGRHYNEQFF
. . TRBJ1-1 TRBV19 TGTGCCAGTAACAGCTTAGGGGCTGAAGCTTTCTTT CASNSLGAEAFF
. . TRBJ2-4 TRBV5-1 TGCGCCAGCAGCTTAGAGCGGGCTCAAAACATTCAGTACTTC CASSLERAQNIQYF
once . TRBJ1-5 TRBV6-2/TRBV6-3 TGTGCCAGCAGCTCGCAACAGGGAAGTCAGCCCCAGCATTTT CASSSQQGSQPQHF
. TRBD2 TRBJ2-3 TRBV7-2 TGTGCCAGCAGCTTAGGGTCTAGCGGGGGCACAGATACGCAGTATTTT CASSLGSSGGTDTQYF
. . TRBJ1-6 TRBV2 TGTGCCAGCAGTGCCCCAGGGCCGCCTTATAATTCACCCCTCCACTTT CASSAPGPPYNSPLHF
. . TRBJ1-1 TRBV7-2 TGTGCCAGCAGCTTACTATCCGGTAGCTCAGAAGCTTTCTTT CASSLLSGSSEAFF
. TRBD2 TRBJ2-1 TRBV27 TGTGCCAGCAGTTCGGGGGGGCCGTGGGAGCAGTTCTTC CASSSGGPWEQFF
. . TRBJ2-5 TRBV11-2 TGTGCCAGCAGCTCCGGGACATTTGAGACCAAGACCCAGTACTTC CASSSGTFETKTQYF
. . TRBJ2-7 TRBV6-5 TGTGCCAGCAGTTACTCAATGACGGGTTGGGAGCAGTACTTC CASSYSMTGWEQYF
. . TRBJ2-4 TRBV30 TGTGCCTGGAGTGCCCACCCGCGGGGAAGAAGTAAAAACATTCAGTACTTC CAWSAHPRGRSKNIQYF
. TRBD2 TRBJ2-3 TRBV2 TGTGCCAGCAGTGAAGAGGGACTAGAAACAGATACGCAGTATTTT CASSEEGLETDTQYF
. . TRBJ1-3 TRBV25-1 TGTGCCAGCACCCTATCTACGAGGCCGATCTCTGGAAACACCATATATTTT CASTLSTRPISGNTIYF
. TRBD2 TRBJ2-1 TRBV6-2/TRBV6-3 TGTGCCAGCAGTTACAGGTCTAGCGGGGGTAATGAGCAGTTCTTC CASSYRSSGGNEQFF
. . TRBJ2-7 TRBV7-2 TGTGCCAGCAGCGAATTGGGGCCCTACGAGCAGTACTTC CASSELGPYEQYF
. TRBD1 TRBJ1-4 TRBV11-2 TGTGCCAGCAGCTTGGGGACAGGAGTGTTTTTT CASSLGTGVFF
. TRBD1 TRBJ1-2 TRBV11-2 TGTGCCAGCAGCCCCCCCAGGGGGGCGCTTGGCTACACCTTC CASSPPRGALGYTF
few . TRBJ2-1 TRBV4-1 TGCGCCAGCAGCCAAGGGTTAGGGGTCAATGAGCAGTTCTTC CASSQGLGVNEQFF
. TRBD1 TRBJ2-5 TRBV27 TGTGCCAGCAGGGGACAGGGGCGAGGGGAGACCCAGTACTTC CASRGQGRGETQYF
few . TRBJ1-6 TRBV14 TGTGCCAGCAGCCCCGGCCGGGGGTATAATTCACCCCTCCACTTT CASSPGRGYNSPLHF
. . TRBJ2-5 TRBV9 TGTGCCAGCAGCGAGACCGTAACTATTTGGGAGACCCAGTACTTC CASSETVTIWETQYF